Shown below are 18 T cell receptor beta chains from a single sample sequenced in a study of blood T cells in healthy people across ages. Then a second PCR, running about 6 to 11 cycles, was carried out with a sample-barcoded 5' primer and a J-beta primer mix. TCRdb passed the 5' RACE reads through MiXCR, listing each CDR3 protein once. Among about 1 million distinct CDR3 sequences listed, 40% to 45% were seen once. The sequencing sample was made of blood. These receptors originate from a woman aged 55-69 years in good health.

In this sample, this clonotype turned up once. The J gene is TRBJ2-7, the V gene TRBV3-1; D might be TRBD1 (6 bases). Per the germline V gene, CDR1 is LGHDT and CDR2 is YNNKEL (reference sequence). The CDR3 loop spans 16 amino acids. With 0 bases removed from V and 7 bases from J, the gap between germline ends came to 19 bases. CDR3 amino acids: CASSQELKTGPREQYF. CDR3 DNA sequence: TGTGCCAGCAGCCAAGAGTTAAAAACAGGGCCAAGGGAGCAGTACTTC.

This clonotype was observed once. This rearrangement joins TRBV6-5 to TRBJ1-2; TRBD1 might be the D (6 bases). The CDR3 has 14 amino acids. The germline V gene encodes CDR1 MNHEY and CDR2 SVGAGI. Trimming removed 5 bases at V and 3 bases at J, with 13 bases between. CDR3 region: CASSDTGLDYGYTF. For the CDR3, the DNA is TGTGCCAGCAGTGACACAGGGCTAGACTATGGCTACACCTTC.

The chain is built from TRBV15 and TRBJ2-7; no clear D. This CDR3 contains 13 residues. The V end was cut by 3 bases, the J end by 6 bases, with 12 bases between. The germline gives CDR1 LNHNV, CDR2 YYDKDF (reference sequence). CDR3 region: CATSRRLGREQYF. The CDR3 DNA follows: TGTGCCACCAGCAGGAGGTTAGGGCGCGAGCAGTACTTC. Variable domain in full (rest from reference TRBV15 and TRBJ2-7): DAMVIQNPRYQVTQFGKPVTLSCSQTLNHNVMYWYQQKSSQAPKLLFHYYDKDFNNEADTPDNFQSRRPNTSFCFLDIRSPGLGDTAMYLCATSRRLGREQYFGPGTRLTVT.

The chain couples TRBV20-1 to TRBJ2-5; 8 bases are a match to TRBD2. The CDR3 loop spans 13 amino acids. V was clipped by 5 bases and J by 11 bases; unmatched bases: 13. In germline, CDR1 is DFQATT, CDR2 SNEGSKA (reference sequence). The chain's CDR3 is CSAGTSGMGEQYF. CDR3 nucleotide sequence: TGCAGTGCTGGGACTAGTGGGATGGGTGAGCAGTACTTC.

The chain combines TRBV29-1 with TRBJ2-2; D possibly corresponds to TRBD2 (5 bases). Germline CDR1 reads SQVTM; CDR2 reads ANQGSEA. The CDR3 is made up of 13 amino acids. This CDR3 is CSATRYNTGELFF. The DNA for the CDR3 is TGCAGTGCCACTAGATACAACACCGGGGAGCTGTTTTTT.

The rearrangement joins TRBV7-6 to TRBJ2-3; 10 bases line up with TRBD2. This CDR3 is 17 amino acids long. The germline V gene has CDR1 SGHVS and CDR2 FNYEAQ. Trimming removed 5 bases from V and 0 bases from J; junction bases left unmatched: 8. The CDR3 sequence: CASSPFGLAASTDTQYF. CDR3 in DNA: TGTGCCAGCAGCCCCTTTGGACTAGCGGCTAGCACAGATACGCAGTATTTT.

This chain joins TRBV29-1 and TRBJ1-2; perhaps TRBD1 as D (5 bases). Trimming took off 2 bases at V and 0 bases at J, with 16 bases between the two ends. The CDR3 extends over 16 amino acids. The germline V gene encodes CDR1 SQVTM and CDR2 ANQGSEA. CDR3: CSVELRGTSPNYGYTF. The CDR3 DNA follows: TGCAGCGTTGAATTGAGGGGAACGTCTCCTAACTATGGCTACACCTTC.

This clonotype was counted at least ten times. The chain joins TRBV6-2 or TRBV6-3 to TRBJ2-3, with D unclear. The V gene's germline CDR1 is MNHEY and CDR2 SVGEGT. V lost 4 bases to trimming and J lost 8 bases, with 4 bases between them. This CDR3 is 10 amino acids long. The CDR3, as DNA: TGTGCCAGCAGTTCCGGTACGCAGTATTTT. Its translation: CASSSGTQYF.

In this sample, this clonotype turned up a few times. V and J are TRBV6-2 or TRBV6-3 and TRBJ2-5; TRBD2 matches 11 bases. Per germline, CDR1 MNHEY and CDR2 SVGEGT. The V gene end was trimmed by 4 bases and the J gene end by 11 bases; junction bases not matched to a gene: 18. CDR3 size: 17 residues. CDR3 protein: CASSSGKLAGASHEQYF. The CDR3 nucleotides are TGTGCCAGCAGTTCCGGAAAACTAGCGGGAGCATCCCATGAGCAGTACTTC.

V gene TRBV30 combines with J gene TRBJ2-7; D is undetermined. Germline V gene lookup returns CDR1 GTSNPN and CDR2 SVGIG (reference sequence). There are 11 residues in the CDR3. Trimming removed 0 bases at V and 2 bases at J, with 2 bases between. The DNA of the CDR3 is TGTGCCTGGAGTGTAACCTACGAGCAGTACTTC. Residues: CAWSVTYEQYF.

The chain carries TRBV5-1 and TRBJ2-1; D gene uncertain. This CDR3 contains 14 residues. Germline values: CDR1 SGHRS, CDR2 YFSETQ. V lost 0 bases to trimming and J lost 6 bases, with 10 bases between them. The CDR3 region is CASSLEGSINEQFF. CDR3 nucleotides: TGCGCCAGCAGCTTGGAGGGTTCCATCAATGAGCAGTTCTTC.

The chain uses TRBV12-3 or TRBV12-4 and TRBJ2-1; no definite D call. The CDR3 length is 11 residues. V was cut by 0 bases and J by 13 bases, with 7 bases left in between. The CDR3, as DNA: TGTGCCAGCAGTTTAGCCGAGGACCAGTTCTTC. This encodes CASSLAEDQFF.

Ten or more counts support this clonotype. The rearrangement links TRBV10-2 to TRBJ2-6; TRBD1 agrees at 8 bases. The CDR3 consists of 16 residues. J gave up 0 bases and V 6 bases, and 4 bases lay outside the gene matches. Germline V gene sequence: CDR1 WSHSY, CDR2 SAAADI. CDR3 amino acids: CASRGQESSGANVLTF. The CDR3, as DNA: TGCGCCAGCAGGGGACAGGAGTCCTCTGGGGCCAACGTCCTGACTTTC.

This clonotype showed up just a few times. The gene calls are TRBV6-5 and TRBJ1-5; 7 bases fit TRBD1. This CDR3 comprises 16 residues. Germline V gene lookup returns CDR1 MNHEY and CDR2 SVGAGI. Losses at the gene ends were 6 bases for V and 5 bases for J; bases not matched to a gene: 13. CDR3 amino acids: CASRGFYGQADQPQHF. Here the CDR3 DNA reads TGTGCCAGCAGGGGATTTTATGGACAGGCCGATCAGCCCCAGCATTTT.

Regarding this clonotype: Since a much larger clone is just one base distant, this may be a read error. The chain is built from TRBV7-2 and TRBJ2-7; D might be TRBD2 (6 bases). CDR1 is SGHTA, CDR2 FQGNSA, per germline. The CDR3 is 15 residues long. CDR3 in amino acids: CASGLPAGLLYEQYF. The CDR3 DNA reads TGTGCCAGCGGCTTACCCGCGGGACTCCTCTACGAGCAGTACTTC. Full variable domain (missing parts from reference TRBV7-2 and TRBJ2-7): GAGVSQSPSNKVTEKGKDVELRCDPISGHTALYWYRQSLGQGLEFLIYFQGNSAPDKSGLPSDRFSAERTGGSVSTLTIQRTQQEDSAVYLCASGLPAGLLYEQYFGPGTRLTVT.

In its sample, this clonotype was seen a few times. The chain couples TRBV7-2 to TRBJ2-3, with a tentative D call TRBD2 (6 bases). V dropped 5 bases and J dropped 2 bases, with 14 bases sitting between them. Germline CDR1 reads SGHTA; CDR2 reads FQGNSA. The CDR3 contains 15 residues. The CDR3 spells CASSQVRLVTDTQYF. CDR3 nucleotide sequence: TGTGCCAGCAGCCAGGTGCGACTAGTCACAGATACGCAGTATTTT.

This sequence joins TRBV10-3 and TRBJ2-7, with a possible D match to TRBD2 (5 bases). The CDR3 is 13 residues long. Germline-derived CDR1 and CDR2 are ENHRY and SYGVKD. Between the trimmed V and J ends, which lost 10 bases and 0 bases, there was a span of 13 bases. CDR3 loop: CATTGSLSYEQYF. DNA for the CDR3: TGTGCCACAACGGGGTCCCTCTCCTACGAGCAGTACTTC.

The gene calls are TRBV20-1 and TRBJ2-1; 8 positions match TRBD2. The CDR3 runs 14 residues. Looked up from germline, CDR1 is DFQATT and CDR2 is SNEGSKA (reference sequence). The trim removed 3 bases at V and 6 bases at J, leaving 7 bases unmatched. The CDR3 DNA is TGCAGTGCTAGGGCGGGAGGCTGGTTCAATGAGCAGTTCTTC. Its protein is CSARAGGWFNEQFF.